In this sample, the clone carrying this T cell receptor beta chain turned up many times. No antigen is known for it. This entry comes from a study of neurological immune-mediated disorders. General observations from the study: The most TCR clonal expansion was seen in HTLV-1-associated myelopathy, and the least was seen in multiple sclerosis, which fell below healthy controls.

A single record per CDR3 protein comes from TCRdb applying MiXCR to the 5' RACE reads. The data contain nearly 60,000 distinct CDR3 sequences, roughly 3.5% of them singletons. From 2 million PBMCs stored at -80 C, the unsorted libraries were generated. Sequencing was carried out using PBMCs. This receptor was identified in an older woman with multiple sclerosis.

This chain's CDR3 is CASSPGSLLDIQYF. The CDR3 DNA follows: TGCGCCAGCAGCCCGGGATCGCTTCTGGACATTCAGTACTTC. The chain carries TRBV5-1 and TRBJ2-4, with D maybe TRBD2 (5 bases). The CDR3 totals 14 residues. The germline V gene has CDR1 SGHRS and CDR2 YFSETQ. Trimming took 4 bases from V and 8 from J, leaving 16 bases between them. Combining the CDR3 with reference TRBV5-1 and TRBJ2-4 gives the whole variable domain KAGVTQTPRYLIKTRGQQVTLSCSPISGHRSVSWYQQTPGQGLQFLFEYFSETQRNKGNFPGRFSGRQFSNSRSEMNVSTLELGDSALYLCASSPGSLLDIQYFGAGTRLSVL.